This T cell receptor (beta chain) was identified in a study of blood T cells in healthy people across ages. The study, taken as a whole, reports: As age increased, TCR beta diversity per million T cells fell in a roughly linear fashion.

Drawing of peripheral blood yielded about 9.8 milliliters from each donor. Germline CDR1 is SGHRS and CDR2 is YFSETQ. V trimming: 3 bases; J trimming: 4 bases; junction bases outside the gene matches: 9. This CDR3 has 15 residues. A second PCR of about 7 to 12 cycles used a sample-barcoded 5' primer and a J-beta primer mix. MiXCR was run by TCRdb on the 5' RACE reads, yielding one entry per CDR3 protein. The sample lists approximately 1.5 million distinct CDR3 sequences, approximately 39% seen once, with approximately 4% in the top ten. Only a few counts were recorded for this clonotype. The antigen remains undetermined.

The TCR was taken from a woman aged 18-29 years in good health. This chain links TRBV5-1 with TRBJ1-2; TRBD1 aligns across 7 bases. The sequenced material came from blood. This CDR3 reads CASSWGDSLSYGYTF. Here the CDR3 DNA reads TGCGCCAGCAGCTGGGGGGACAGTTTAAGCTATGGCTACACCTTC.